This T cell receptor beta chain was captured by sequencing in a study of shared clonotypes between healthy human individuals. Investigators spread the genomic DNA of each subset evenly over several immunoSEQ plates. Measured with immunoSEQ multiplex PCR; TCRdb has only the in-frame clones, and not every one. The sample shows more than 400,000 clones, around four fifths of them seen only once. This CDR3 is 12 amino acids long. Trimming shortened V by 0 bases and J by 6 bases, and 6 bases separated the two germline ends. Germline lookup yields CDR1 SGHRS and CDR2 YFSETQ. Sequencing was performed on PBMCs. This receptor was taken from a woman in her 40s in good health. Some clones in this sample may be carry-over from other donors' samples. The chain joins TRBV5-1 to TRBJ2-5; D is unclear. CDR3 in DNA: TGCGCCAGCAGCTTGGATTTTCAGACCCAGTACTTC. This sequence encodes CASSLDFQTQYF. Variable domain in full (rest from reference TRBV5-1 and TRBJ2-5): KAGVTQTPRYLIKTRGQQVTLSCSPISGHRSVSWYQQTPGQGLQFLFEYFSETQRNKGNFPGRFSGRQFSNSRSEMNVSTLELGDSALYLCASSLDFQTQYFGPGTRLLVL.